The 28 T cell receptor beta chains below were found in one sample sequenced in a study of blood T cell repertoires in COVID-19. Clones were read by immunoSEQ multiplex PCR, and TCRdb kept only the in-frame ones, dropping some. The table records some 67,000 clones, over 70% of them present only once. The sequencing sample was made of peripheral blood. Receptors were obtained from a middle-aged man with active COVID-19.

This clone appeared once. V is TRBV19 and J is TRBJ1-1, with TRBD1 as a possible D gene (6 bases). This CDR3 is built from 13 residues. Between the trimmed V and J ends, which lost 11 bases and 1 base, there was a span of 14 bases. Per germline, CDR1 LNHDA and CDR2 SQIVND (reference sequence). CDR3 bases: TGTGCCGCCATAGGGGGGGGGAACACTGAAGCTTTCTTT. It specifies CAAIGGGNTEAFF.

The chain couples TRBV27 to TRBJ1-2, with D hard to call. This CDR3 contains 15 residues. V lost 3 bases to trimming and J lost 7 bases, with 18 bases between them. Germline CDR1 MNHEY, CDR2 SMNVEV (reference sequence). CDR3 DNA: TGTGCCAGCAGTTTCATGGCCACAGAGACCCCTGGCTACACCTTC. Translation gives CASSFMATETPGYTF.

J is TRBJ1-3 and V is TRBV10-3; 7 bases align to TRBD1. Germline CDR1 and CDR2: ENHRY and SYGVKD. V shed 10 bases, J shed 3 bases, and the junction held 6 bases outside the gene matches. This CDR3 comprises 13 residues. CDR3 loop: CATLDRDGNTIYF. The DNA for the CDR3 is TGTGCCACCCTCGACAGGGATGGAAACACCATATATTTT.

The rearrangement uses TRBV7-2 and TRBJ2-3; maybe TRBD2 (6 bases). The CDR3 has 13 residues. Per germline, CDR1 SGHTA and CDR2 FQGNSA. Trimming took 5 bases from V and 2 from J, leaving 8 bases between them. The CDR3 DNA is TGTGCCAGCAGCGCGGGATTCACAGATACGCAGTATTTT. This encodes CASSAGFTDTQYF.

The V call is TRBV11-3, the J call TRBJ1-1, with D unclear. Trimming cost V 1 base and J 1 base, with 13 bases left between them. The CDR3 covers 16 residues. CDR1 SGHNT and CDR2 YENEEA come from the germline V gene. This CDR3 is CASSLVSSRGNTEAFF. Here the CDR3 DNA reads TGTGCCAGCAGCTTAGTGTCCTCGCGTGGGAACACTGAAGCTTTCTTT. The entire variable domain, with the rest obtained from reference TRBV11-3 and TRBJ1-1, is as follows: EAGVVQSPRYKIIEKKQPVAFWCNPISGHNTLYWYLQNLGQGPELLIRYENEEAVDDSQLPKDRFSAERLKGVDSTLKIQPAELGDSAVYLCASSLVSSRGNTEAFFGQGTRLTVV.

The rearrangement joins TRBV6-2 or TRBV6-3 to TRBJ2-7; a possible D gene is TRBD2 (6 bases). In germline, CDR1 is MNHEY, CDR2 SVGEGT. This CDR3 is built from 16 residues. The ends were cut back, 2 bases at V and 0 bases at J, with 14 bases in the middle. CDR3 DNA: TGTGCCAGCAGTTACCGCCTAGCGAGAAGCTCCTACGAGCAGTACTTC. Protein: CASSYRLARSSYEQYF.

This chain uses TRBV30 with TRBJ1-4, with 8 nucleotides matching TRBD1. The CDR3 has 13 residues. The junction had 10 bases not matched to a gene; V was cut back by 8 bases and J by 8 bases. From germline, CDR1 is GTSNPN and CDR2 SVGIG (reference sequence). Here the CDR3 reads CAGHQGATEKLFF. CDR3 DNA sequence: TGTGCCGGTCACCAGGGGGCAACGGAAAAACTGTTTTTT.

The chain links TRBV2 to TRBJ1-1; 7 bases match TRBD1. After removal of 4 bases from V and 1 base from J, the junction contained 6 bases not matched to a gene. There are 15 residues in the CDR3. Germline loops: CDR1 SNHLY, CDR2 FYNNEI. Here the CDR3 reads CASSVSGGRNTEAFF. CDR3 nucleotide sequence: TGTGCCAGCAGTGTTTCAGGGGGTAGGAACACTGAAGCTTTCTTT.

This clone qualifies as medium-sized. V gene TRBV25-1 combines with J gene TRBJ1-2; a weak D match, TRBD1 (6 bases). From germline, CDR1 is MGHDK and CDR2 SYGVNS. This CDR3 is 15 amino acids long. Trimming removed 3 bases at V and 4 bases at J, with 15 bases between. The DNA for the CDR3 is TGTGCCAGCAGTGAGAGGACAGTTTTCCCCTATGGCTACACCTTC. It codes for CASSERTVFPYGYTF.

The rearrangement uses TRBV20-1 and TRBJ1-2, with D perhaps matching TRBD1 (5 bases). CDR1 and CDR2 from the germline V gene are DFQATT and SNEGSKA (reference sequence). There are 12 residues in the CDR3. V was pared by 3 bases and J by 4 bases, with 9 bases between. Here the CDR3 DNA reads TGCAGTGCTAGTCTGGGGGGCTATGGCTACACCTTC. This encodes CSASLGGYGYTF.

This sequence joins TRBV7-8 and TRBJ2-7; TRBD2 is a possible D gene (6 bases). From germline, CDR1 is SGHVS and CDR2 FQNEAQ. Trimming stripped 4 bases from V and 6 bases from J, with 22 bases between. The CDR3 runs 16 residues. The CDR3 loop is CASSSKTEGRLGEQYF. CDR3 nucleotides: TGTGCCAGCAGCTCAAAGACGGAGGGGAGGTTAGGCGAGCAGTACTTC.

The CDR3 is CASSGRNYGYTF. The CDR3 region has the DNA TGTGCCAGCAGCGGCAGGAACTATGGCTACACCTTC. The gene calls are TRBV7-2 and TRBJ1-2; no firm D call. V was shortened by 5 bases and J by 2 bases, with 6 bases between the two germline ends. The CDR3 has 12 residues. Germline CDR1 and CDR2: SGHTA and FQGNSA.

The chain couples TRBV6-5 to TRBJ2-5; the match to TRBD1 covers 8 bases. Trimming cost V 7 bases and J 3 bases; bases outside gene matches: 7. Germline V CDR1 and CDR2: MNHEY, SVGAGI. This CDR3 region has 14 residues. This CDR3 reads CASNAGGSEETQYF. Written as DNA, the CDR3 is TGTGCCAGCAATGCAGGGGGCTCGGAAGAGACCCAGTACTTC.

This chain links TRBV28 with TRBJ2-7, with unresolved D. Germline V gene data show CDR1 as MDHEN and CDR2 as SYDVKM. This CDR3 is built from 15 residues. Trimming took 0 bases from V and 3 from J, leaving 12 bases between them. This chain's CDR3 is CASSLWLGEVYEQYF. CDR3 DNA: TGTGCCAGCAGTTTATGGCTAGGAGAGGTCTACGAGCAGTACTTC.

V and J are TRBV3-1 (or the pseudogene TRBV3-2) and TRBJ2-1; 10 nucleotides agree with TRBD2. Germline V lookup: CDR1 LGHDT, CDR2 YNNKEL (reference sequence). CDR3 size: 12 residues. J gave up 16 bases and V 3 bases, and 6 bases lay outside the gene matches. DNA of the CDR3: TGTGCCAGCAGCCATGAGAGCGGGGGGGTTTTCTTC. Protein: CASSHESGGVFF.

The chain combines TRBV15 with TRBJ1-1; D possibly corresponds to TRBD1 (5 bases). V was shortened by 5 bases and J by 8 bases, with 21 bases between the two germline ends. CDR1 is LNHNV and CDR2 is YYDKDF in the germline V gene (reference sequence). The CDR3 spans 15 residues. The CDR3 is CATSRRFRDSREAFF. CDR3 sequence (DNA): TGTGCCACCAGCCGCCGATTTCGGGACTCTCGCGAAGCTTTCTTT.

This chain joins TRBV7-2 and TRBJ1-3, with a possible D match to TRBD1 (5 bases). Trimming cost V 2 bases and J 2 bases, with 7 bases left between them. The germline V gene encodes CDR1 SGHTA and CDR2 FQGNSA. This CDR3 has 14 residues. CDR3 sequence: CASSLSGPGNTIYF. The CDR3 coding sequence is TGTGCCAGCAGCTTATCAGGGCCTGGAAACACCATATATTTT.

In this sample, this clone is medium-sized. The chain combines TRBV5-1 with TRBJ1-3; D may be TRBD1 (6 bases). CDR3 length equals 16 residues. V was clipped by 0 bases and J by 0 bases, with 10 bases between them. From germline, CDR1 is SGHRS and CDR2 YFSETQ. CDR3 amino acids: CASSLVGTTSGNTIYF. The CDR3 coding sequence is TGCGCCAGCAGCTTGGTTGGGACAACCTCTGGAAACACCATATATTTT.

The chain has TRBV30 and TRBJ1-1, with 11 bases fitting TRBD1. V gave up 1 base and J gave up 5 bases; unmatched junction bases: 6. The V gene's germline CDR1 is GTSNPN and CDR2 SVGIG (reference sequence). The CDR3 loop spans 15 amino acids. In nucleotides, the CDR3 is TGTGCCTGGAGTGGCCGGACAGGGGGCGCGACTGAAGCTTTCTTT. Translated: CAWSGRTGGATEAFF. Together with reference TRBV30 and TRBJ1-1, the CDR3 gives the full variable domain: SQTIHQWPATLVQPVGSPLSLECTVEGTSNPNLYWYRQAAGRGLQLLFYSVGIGQISSEVPQNLSASRPQDRQFILSSKKLLLSDSGFYLCAWSGRTGGATEAFFGQGTRLTVV.

The CDR3 loop is CATSRDSFQETQYF. The CDR3 DNA follows: TGTGCCACCAGCAGAGACAGTTTCCAAGAGACCCAGTACTTC. The chain carries TRBV15 and TRBJ2-5; D unclear. The germline V and J ends were trimmed by 0 bases and 1 base, with 6 bases remaining between them. Per germline, CDR1 LNHNV and CDR2 YYDKDF (reference sequence). CDR3 size: 14 residues.

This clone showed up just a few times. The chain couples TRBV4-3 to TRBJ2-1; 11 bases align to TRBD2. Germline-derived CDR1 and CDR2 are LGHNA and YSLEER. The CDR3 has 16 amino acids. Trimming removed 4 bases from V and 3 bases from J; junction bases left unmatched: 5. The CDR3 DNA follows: TGCGCCAGCAGCCTAAGACTAGCGGGAAACTACAATGAGCAGTTCTTC. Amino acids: CASSLRLAGNYNEQFF.

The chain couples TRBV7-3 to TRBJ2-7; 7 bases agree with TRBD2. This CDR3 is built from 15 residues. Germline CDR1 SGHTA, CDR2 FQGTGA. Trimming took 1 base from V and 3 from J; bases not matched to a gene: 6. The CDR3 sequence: CASSLIRRESYEQYF. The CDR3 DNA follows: TGTGCCAGCAGCTTAATTCGGCGGGAGAGCTACGAGCAGTACTTC.

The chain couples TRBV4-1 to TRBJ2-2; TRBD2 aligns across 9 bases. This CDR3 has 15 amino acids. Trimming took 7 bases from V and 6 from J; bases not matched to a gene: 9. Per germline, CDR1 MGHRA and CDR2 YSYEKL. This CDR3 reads CASNPGLAFAGELFF. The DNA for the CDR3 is TGCGCCAGCAACCCGGGACTAGCATTTGCCGGGGAGCTGTTTTTT.

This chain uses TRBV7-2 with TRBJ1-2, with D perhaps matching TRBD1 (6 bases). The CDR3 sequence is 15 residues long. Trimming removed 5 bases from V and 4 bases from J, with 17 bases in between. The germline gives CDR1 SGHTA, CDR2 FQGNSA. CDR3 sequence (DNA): TGTGCCAGCAGCGCAGACAGGATCCAAGTCTATGGCTACACCTTC. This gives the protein CASSADRIQVYGYTF.

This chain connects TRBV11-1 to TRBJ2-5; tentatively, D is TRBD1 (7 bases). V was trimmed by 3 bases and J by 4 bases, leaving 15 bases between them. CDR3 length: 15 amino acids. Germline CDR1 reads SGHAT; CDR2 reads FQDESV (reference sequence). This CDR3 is CASSLEAGGTETQYF. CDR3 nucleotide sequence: TGTGCCAGCAGCTTGGAGGCAGGGGGGACAGAGACCCAGTACTTC. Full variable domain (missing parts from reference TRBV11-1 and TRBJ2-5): EAEVAQSPRYKITEKSQAVAFWCDPISGHATLYWYRQILGQGPELLVQFQDESVVDDSQLPKDRFSAERLKGVDSTLKIQPAELGDSAMYLCASSLEAGGTETQYFGPGTRLLVL.

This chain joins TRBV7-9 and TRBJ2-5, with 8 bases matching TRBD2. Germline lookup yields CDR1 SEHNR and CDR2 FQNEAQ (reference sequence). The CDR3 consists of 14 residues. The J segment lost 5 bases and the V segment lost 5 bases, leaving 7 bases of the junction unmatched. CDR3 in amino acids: CASSTAGTRETQYF. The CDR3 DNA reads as TGTGCCAGCAGCACAGCCGGGACTAGGGAGACCCAGTACTTC.

Written as DNA, the CDR3 is TGTGCCACCAGTGATTCGAGTGTCGGTGAGCAGTTCTTC. Protein sequence: CATSDSSVGEQFF. The rearrangement uses TRBV24-1 and TRBJ2-1; D gene uncertain. Germline CDR1 reads KGHDR; CDR2 reads SFDVKD. CDR3 size: 13 residues. V lost 2 bases and J lost 9, with 10 bases in between.

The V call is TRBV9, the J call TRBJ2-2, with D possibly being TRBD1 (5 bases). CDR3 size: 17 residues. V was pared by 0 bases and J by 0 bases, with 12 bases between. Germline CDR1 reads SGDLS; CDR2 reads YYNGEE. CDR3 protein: CASSVGQGSANTGELFF. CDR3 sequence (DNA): TGTGCCAGCAGCGTAGGGCAGGGAAGCGCGAACACCGGGGAGCTGTTTTTT.